This record covers a single TCR beta chain. What it binds is unknown. In germline, CDR1 is MNHNS, CDR2 SASEGT. The CDR3 covers 15 residues. V shed 8 bases and J shed 0 bases, with 14 bases lying between them. This entry is derived from a study of T cell repertoires in cytomegalovirus infection. Study overall: Both recently identified HLA-C-restricted and well-studied HLA-B-restricted CMV epitopes were used in the study. Public signatures in TCR beta pointed to CMV infection and matching HLA type.

TCRdb re-called the reads through MiXCR, storing one row per CDR3 protein. Of approximately 730,000 distinct CDR3 sequences listed, under 35% are singletons. Points from the study as a whole: Summed public TCR beta family frequency identified CMV carriers bearing the relevant HLA.

This receptor was identified in a human donor in good health (CMV status not recorded). Some clones in this sample may be carry-over from other donors' samples. This specimen consisted of cultured CD8+ T cells from PBMCs, obtained from culture after CMV antigen stimulation. This rearrangement joins TRBV6-1 to TRBJ2-1, with D unresolved. The CDR3 DNA sequence: TGTGCCAGCTTTGCTGCCCAGAGCTCCTACAATGAGCAGTTCTTC. It is translated as CASFAAQSSYNEQFF.